The T cell receptor beta chain under discussion was sequenced for a study of cytomegalovirus exposure and HLA in healthy donors. This CDR3 region has 16 residues. V gave up 2 bases and J gave up 3 bases; unmatched junction bases: 3. CDR1 is SGDLS and CDR2 is YYNGEE in the germline V gene. It was with 60 Vbeta and 13 Jbeta primers that the PCR ran. Generated by immunoSEQ multiplex PCR, the TCRdb table keeps only in-frame clones and is missing some. This sample has some 110,000 clones, with roughly three quarters found just once. The receptor's source is a woman between 18 and 30 years old in good health and CMV-seropositive. V is TRBV9 and J is TRBJ2-3; TRBD2 matches at 13 bases. The sequencing sample was made of PBMCs. The CDR3 is CASSVGLAGVTDTQYF. The DNA for the CDR3 is TGTGCCAGCAGCGTCGGACTAGCGGGAGTGACAGATACGCAGTATTTT. Supplemented by reference TRBV9 and TRBJ2-3, the full variable domain reads DSGVTQTPKHLITATGQRVTLRCSPRSGDLSVYWYQQSLDQGLQFLIQYYNGEERAKGNILERFSAQQFPDLHSELNLSSLELGDSALYFCASSVGLAGVTDTQYFGPGTRLTVL.